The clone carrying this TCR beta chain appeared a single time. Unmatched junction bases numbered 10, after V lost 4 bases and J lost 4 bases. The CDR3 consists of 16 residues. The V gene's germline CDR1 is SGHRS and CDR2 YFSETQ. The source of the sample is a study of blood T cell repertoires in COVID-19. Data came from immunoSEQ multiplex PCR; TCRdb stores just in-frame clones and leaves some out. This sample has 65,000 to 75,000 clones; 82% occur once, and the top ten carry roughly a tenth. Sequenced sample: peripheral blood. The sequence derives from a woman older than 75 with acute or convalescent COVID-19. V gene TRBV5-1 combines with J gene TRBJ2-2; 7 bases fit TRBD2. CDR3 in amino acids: CASSPGGGASTGELFF. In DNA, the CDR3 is TGCGCCAGCAGCCCCGGGGGAGGGGCGAGCACCGGGGAGCTGTTTTTT. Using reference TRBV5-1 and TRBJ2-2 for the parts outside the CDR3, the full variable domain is KAGVTQTPRYLIKTRGQQVTLSCSPISGHRSVSWYQQTPGQGLQFLFEYFSETQRNKGNFPGRFSGRQFSNSRSEMNVSTLELGDSALYLCASSPGGGASTGELFFGEGSRLTVL.